The 29 T cell receptor beta chains presented below share a single source sample, sequenced in a study of blood T cell repertoires in COVID-19. The assay was immunoSEQ multiplex PCR, and TCRdb's table has in-frame clones only and misses some. The profile shows roughly 340,000 clones, 89% of them singletons. Input material: peripheral blood. All receptors derive from a woman aged 25 to 45 with COVID-19, enrolled during active disease.

The rearrangement uses TRBV10-2 and TRBJ1-4; D possibly corresponds to TRBD1 (6 bases). Per germline, CDR1 WSHSY and CDR2 SAAADI. The V end was cut by 6 bases, the J end by 2 bases, with 13 bases between. The CDR3 loop spans 15 amino acids. CDR3 bases: TGCGCCAGCAGCAACACCCAGGGGACTAATGAAAAACTGTTTTTT. Translated: CASSNTQGTNEKLFF.

The chain recombines TRBV4-3 with TRBJ1-1; D unclear. The V gene's germline CDR1 is LGHNA and CDR2 YSLEER. V lost 4 bases, J lost 4 bases, and 16 bases lay in between. This CDR3 is 15 amino acids long. The CDR3 sequence is CASSRGAEASTEAFF. CDR3 nucleotide sequence: TGCGCCAGCAGCCGCGGAGCTGAGGCGAGCACTGAAGCTTTCTTT.

This chain uses TRBV4-1 with TRBJ2-1, with D maybe TRBD2 (6 bases). The CDR3 is made up of 11 amino acids. The ends were cut back, 1 base at V and 12 bases at J, with 7 bases in the middle. CDR1 and CDR2 (germline): MGHRA, YSYEKL. CDR3 sequence reads: CASSQGGVQFF. CDR3 bases: TGCGCCAGCAGCCAAGGCGGGGTGCAGTTCTTC.

The chain carries TRBV6-6 and TRBJ1-2; D ambiguous. Trimming left V 6 bases short and J 4 bases short, with 18 bases between. The V gene's germline CDR1 is MNHNY and CDR2 SVGAGI (reference sequence). The CDR3 loop spans 15 amino acids. CDR3 loop: CASSPPRAVGYGYTF. CDR3 DNA sequence: TGTGCCAGCAGCCCCCCGAGGGCGGTAGGCTATGGCTACACCTTC.

The rearrangement joins TRBV12-5 to TRBJ1-3, with 8 bases fitting TRBD1. Germline lookup yields CDR1 LGHNT and CDR2 FRNRAP. The junction had 13 bases not matched to a gene; V was cut back by 5 bases and J by 7 bases. This CDR3 is 16 amino acids long. CDR3 residues: CASGRRGQAWANTIYF. The CDR3 nucleotides read TGTGCTAGTGGTAGAAGGGGACAGGCATGGGCCAACACCATATATTTT.

The V and J genes are TRBV7-2 and TRBJ2-1, with 7 bases identical to TRBD1. This CDR3 spans 15 amino acids. V was clipped by 5 bases and J by 2 bases; unmatched bases: 6. Germline-derived CDR1 and CDR2 are SGHTA and FQGNSA. Here the CDR3 DNA reads TGTGCCAGCAGCGCCGACAGGGACCCCTACAATGAGCAGTTCTTC. It encodes CASSADRDPYNEQFF.

In its sample, this clone was seen a few times. The V and J genes are TRBV27 and TRBJ2-1, with TRBD1 as a possible D gene (6 bases). Germline V gene sequence: CDR1 MNHEY, CDR2 SMNVEV (reference sequence). The CDR3 length is 17 residues. V was cut by 6 bases and J by 6 bases, with 24 bases left in between. The CDR3 DNA reads TGTGCCAGCAGAAAGGGACACCTTCAGGTAGTGACCAATGAGCAGTTCTTC. Amino acids: CASRKGHLQVVTNEQFF.

This clone was recorded once. The CDR3 DNA is TGTGCCAGCTCACTAGCGGGGGACAGCTCCTACAATGAGCAGTTCTTC. Translating gives CASSLAGDSSYNEQFF. This sequence joins TRBV18 and TRBJ2-1, with 9 bases identical to TRBD2. CDR1 and CDR2 (germline): KGHSH, LQKENI. The CDR3 has 16 residues. The junction had 4 bases not matched to a gene; V was cut back by 4 bases and J by 0 bases.

V usage is TRBV6-2 or TRBV6-3 and J usage is TRBJ1-5; D possibly corresponds to TRBD1 (6 bases). Between the trimmed V and J ends, which lost 4 bases and 0 bases, there was a span of 16 bases. Germline CDR1 MNHEY, CDR2 SVGEGT. This CDR3 spans 17 amino acids. CDR3 residues: CASSSIQGSYSNQPQHF. DNA for the CDR3: TGTGCCAGCAGTTCAATACAGGGTTCCTATAGCAATCAGCCCCAGCATTTT.

The chain couples TRBV11-1 to TRBJ1-2; 9 nucleotides agree with TRBD1. Losses at the gene ends were 0 bases for V and 8 bases for J; bases not matched to a gene: 10. The germline gives CDR1 SGHAT, CDR2 FQDESV (reference sequence). This CDR3 comprises 16 residues. The CDR3 here is CASSLASPGTGSGYTF. Written as DNA, the CDR3 is TGTGCCAGCAGCTTAGCTTCCCCGGGGACAGGGAGCGGCTACACCTTC.

The chain joins TRBV7-2 to TRBJ2-5; 11 bases are shared with TRBD2. The CDR3 is 16 amino acids. V lost 5 bases and J lost 3; bases outside the gene matches: 8. Looked up from germline, CDR1 is SGHTA and CDR2 is FQGNSA. The CDR3, as DNA: TGTGCCAGCAGCCCAAGACTTAGCGGGGGGGAAGAGACCCAGTACTTC. Translation: CASSPRLSGGEETQYF.

This chain connects TRBV29-1 to TRBJ2-7; TRBD2 might be the D (7 bases). In germline, CDR1 is SQVTM, CDR2 ANQGSEA. V lost 4 bases, J lost 3 bases, and 13 bases lay in between. This CDR3 has 13 amino acids. CDR3 residues: CSVVGGGDYEQYF. In DNA, the CDR3 is TGCAGCGTTGTAGGCGGGGGCGACTACGAGCAGTACTTC.

CDR3 sequence reads: CASRQGSSYNEQFF. The CDR3 nucleotides are TGTGCCAGTAGACAGGGGAGCTCCTACAATGAGCAGTTCTTC. The V call is TRBV19, the J call TRBJ2-1; the match to TRBD1 covers 7 bases. This CDR3 is 14 amino acids long. V was clipped by 6 bases and J by 0 bases; unmatched bases: 2. Germline values: CDR1 LNHDA, CDR2 SQIVND (reference sequence).

The genes are TRBV3-1 (or the pseudogene TRBV3-2) and TRBJ1-1; D might be TRBD1 (5 bases). Trimming took 0 bases from V and 4 from J, leaving 15 bases between them. Germline-derived CDR1 and CDR2 are LGHDT and YNNKEL (reference sequence). CDR3 length: 16 residues. The CDR3 DNA follows: TGTGCCAGCAGCCAAGACCCTGGGCGGCAGGGCACTGAAGCTTTCTTT. The encoded protein is CASSQDPGRQGTEAFF.

The chain recombines TRBV29-1 with TRBJ2-2, with D perhaps matching TRBD1 (5 bases). The CDR3 loop spans 12 amino acids. Trimming removed 3 bases at V and 6 bases at J, with 8 bases between. CDR1 and CDR2 (germline): SQVTM, ANQGSEA. CDR3 nucleotide sequence: TGCAGCGTTGAGGAACAGGCCGGGGAGCTGTTTTTT. Translated: CSVEEQAGELFF.

The chain combines TRBV30 with TRBJ2-2; tentatively, D is TRBD1 (6 bases). This CDR3 contains 15 residues. V lost 8 bases and J 3 bases, leaving 19 bases between the germline ends. The germline V gene has CDR1 GTSNPN and CDR2 SVGIG (reference sequence). The CDR3 region is CAIGGPALDTGELFF. The CDR3 DNA is TGTGCCATAGGGGGACCAGCATTGGACACCGGGGAGCTGTTTTTT.

The rearrangement uses TRBV6-2 or TRBV6-3 and TRBJ2-3, with D tentatively TRBD2 (6 bases). V gave up 2 bases and J gave up 6 bases, with 24 bases separating them. CDR1 MNHEY and CDR2 SVGEGT come from the germline V gene. The CDR3 sequence is 18 residues long. CDR3 in amino acids: CASSYNVGGDPVSDTQYF. The DNA of the CDR3 is TGTGCCAGCAGTTACAATGTGGGCGGGGACCCAGTATCGGATACGCAGTATTTT.

The V call is TRBV28, the J call TRBJ2-1, with 9 bases fitting TRBD1. Germline assignment: CDR1 MDHEN and CDR2 SYDVKM. V trimming: 5 bases; J trimming: 7 bases; junction bases outside the gene matches: 6. The CDR3 extends over 14 amino acids. The CDR3: CASSPWTGVNEQFF. The CDR3 nucleotides are TGTGCCAGCAGTCCTTGGACAGGGGTGAATGAGCAGTTCTTC.

The CDR3 sequence is CASRPDRVPTYGYTF. The CDR3 DNA sequence: TGTGCCAGCAGACCCGACAGGGTCCCAACCTATGGCTACACCTTC. The J gene is TRBJ1-2, the V gene TRBV6-5, with 7 nucleotides matching TRBD1. The germline CDR1 and CDR2 sequences are MNHEY and SVGAGI. J lost 4 bases, V lost 6 bases, and 11 bases had no gene match. The CDR3 is made up of 15 amino acids.

The rearrangement joins TRBV19 to TRBJ1-1; D not certain. Trimming removed 4 bases from V and 5 bases from J, with 11 bases in between. This CDR3 has 13 amino acids. The germline CDR1 and CDR2 sequences are LNHDA and SQIVND (reference sequence). CDR3 sequence reads: CASSTLRKTEAFF. For the CDR3, the DNA is TGTGCCAGTAGTACGCTACGAAAGACTGAAGCTTTCTTT.

The chain employs TRBV6-2 or TRBV6-3 and TRBJ1-1, with TRBD1 as a possible D gene (6 bases). The V and J ends lost 3 bases and 6 bases respectively, with 17 bases between them. The CDR3 contains 15 residues. The germline V gene encodes CDR1 MNHEY and CDR2 SVGEGT. CDR3: CASSYTAQGRSEAFF. DNA for the CDR3: TGTGCCAGCAGTTATACGGCACAGGGTCGATCTGAAGCTTTCTTT.

The chain recombines TRBV6-1 with TRBJ1-1, with no clear D. Germline V gene sequence: CDR1 MNHNS, CDR2 SASEGT. The CDR3 loop spans 15 amino acids. Trimming removed 2 bases at V and 3 bases at J, with 13 bases between. CDR3 in DNA: TGTGCCAGCAGTGAACTACGGGGAGTGGACACTGAAGCTTTCTTT. Residues: CASSELRGVDTEAFF.

In its sample, this clone was seen a few times. V and J are TRBV5-1 and TRBJ1-1; 7 bases are shared with TRBD1. Germline CDR1 and CDR2: SGHRS and YFSETQ. This CDR3 contains 17 residues. V lost 4 bases and J lost 4; bases outside the gene matches: 16. CDR3 DNA sequence: TGCGCCAGCAGCGTTCGACAGGGCCGTAGTGAAGGCACTGAAGCTTTCTTT. Translated, it gives CASSVRQGRSEGTEAFF.

V gene TRBV5-1 combines with J gene TRBJ2-2; 11 bases fit TRBD1. V trimming: 6 bases; J trimming: 7 bases; junction bases outside the gene matches: 11. This CDR3 region has 16 residues. Germline V CDR1 and CDR2: SGHRS, YFSETQ. The CDR3 spells CASTPGDRGFGGELFF. CDR3 nucleotide sequence: TGCGCCAGCACCCCGGGGGACAGGGGGTTTGGCGGGGAGCTGTTTTTT. Combining the CDR3 with reference TRBV5-1 and TRBJ2-2 gives the whole variable domain KAGVTQTPRYLIKTRGQQVTLSCSPISGHRSVSWYQQTPGQGLQFLFEYFSETQRNKGNFPGRFSGRQFSNSRSEMNVSTLELGDSALYLCASTPGDRGFGGELFFGEGSRLTVL.

This clone was detected only once. The genes are TRBV28 and TRBJ1-6, with TRBD1 identical over 8 bases. Germline loops: CDR1 MDHEN, CDR2 SYDVKM. CDR3 size: 15 residues. Unmatched junction bases numbered 11, after V lost 6 bases and J lost 10 bases. The CDR3 protein is CASRLQGAQGSPLHF. The CDR3 DNA reads as TGTGCCAGCAGACTTCAGGGGGCGCAGGGGTCACCCCTCCACTTT.

The chain employs TRBV2 and TRBJ1-1; D uncertain. The V gene lost 8 bases and the J gene lost 4 bases, with 14 bases spanning the gap. From germline, CDR1 is SNHLY and CDR2 FYNNEI. CDR3 length equals 13 residues. This chain's CDR3 is CASGSGSGTEAFF. The CDR3 nucleotides read TGTGCCAGCGGATCGGGGTCCGGCACTGAAGCTTTCTTT.

The rearrangement links TRBV4-3 to TRBJ2-5; no reliable D call. The germline V and J ends were trimmed by 0 bases and 7 bases, with 12 bases remaining between them. This CDR3 contains 14 residues. Germline loops: CDR1 LGHNA, CDR2 YSLEER. Here the CDR3 DNA reads TGCGCCAGCAGCCAAGACGGGTATCCGGGGACCCAGTACTTC. Its translation is CASSQDGYPGTQYF.

The chain recombines TRBV18 with TRBJ2-7, with TRBD1 as a possible D gene (7 bases). The CDR3 has 14 amino acids. Trimming removed 6 bases at V and 5 bases at J, with 17 bases between. Per germline, CDR1 KGHSH and CDR2 LQKENI. The CDR3, as DNA: TGTGCCAGCTCCCCAGGCGGGGACAGAAACGAGCAGTACTTC. Protein sequence: CASSPGGDRNEQYF.

The V gene is TRBV18, the J gene TRBJ2-1, with 8 positions matching TRBD1. Germline CDR1 reads KGHSH; CDR2 reads LQKENI. The CDR3 sequence is 15 residues long. J was trimmed by 5 bases and V by 4 bases; bases with no gene match: 7. Here the CDR3 DNA reads TGTGCCAGCTCACAGAGACAGGGGACAAACAATGAGCAGTTCTTC. Its protein product is CASSQRQGTNNEQFF. The full variable domain, completed using reference TRBV18 and TRBJ2-1, is NAGVMQNPRHLVRRRGQEARLRCSPMKGHSHVYWYRQLPEEGLKFMVYLQKENIIDESGMPKERFSAEFPKEGPSILRIQQVVRGDSAAYFCASSQRQGTNNEQFFGPGTRLTVL.